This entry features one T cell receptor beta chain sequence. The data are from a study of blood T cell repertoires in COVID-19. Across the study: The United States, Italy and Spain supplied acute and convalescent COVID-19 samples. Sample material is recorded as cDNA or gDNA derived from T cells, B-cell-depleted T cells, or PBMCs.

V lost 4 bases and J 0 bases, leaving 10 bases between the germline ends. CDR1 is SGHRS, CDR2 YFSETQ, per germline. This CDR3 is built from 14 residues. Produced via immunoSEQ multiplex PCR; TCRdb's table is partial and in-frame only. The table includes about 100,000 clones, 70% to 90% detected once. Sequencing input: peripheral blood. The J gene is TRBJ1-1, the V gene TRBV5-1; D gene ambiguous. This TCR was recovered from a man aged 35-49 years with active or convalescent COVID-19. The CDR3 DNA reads TGCGCCAGCAGCCAACAGATCCTGAACACTGAAGCTTTCTTT. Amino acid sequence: CASSQQILNTEAFF. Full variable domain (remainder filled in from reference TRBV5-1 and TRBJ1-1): KAGVTQTPRYLIKTRGQQVTLSCSPISGHRSVSWYQQTPGQGLQFLFEYFSETQRNKGNFPGRFSGRQFSNSRSEMNVSTLELGDSALYLCASSQQILNTEAFFGQGTRLTVV.